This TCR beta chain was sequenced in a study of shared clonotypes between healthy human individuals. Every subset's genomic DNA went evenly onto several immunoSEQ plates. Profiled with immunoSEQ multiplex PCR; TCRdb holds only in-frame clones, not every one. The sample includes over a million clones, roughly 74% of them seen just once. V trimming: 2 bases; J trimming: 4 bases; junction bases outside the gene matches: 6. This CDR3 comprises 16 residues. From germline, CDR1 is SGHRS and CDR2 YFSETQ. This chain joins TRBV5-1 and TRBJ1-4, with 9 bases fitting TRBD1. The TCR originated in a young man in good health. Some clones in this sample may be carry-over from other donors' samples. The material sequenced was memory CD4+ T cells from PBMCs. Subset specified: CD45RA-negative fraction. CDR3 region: CASSFATGGINEKLFF. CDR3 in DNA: TGCGCCAGCAGCTTCGCGACAGGGGGGATTAATGAAAAACTGTTTTTT.